What follows describes a single TCR beta chain. What antigen it recognizes has not been identified. No quality values exist for individual bases; no much larger clone is one base distant. V loses 2 bases of germline sequence and J loses 6 bases, and the interval between the two ends is 14 bases. The CDR3 covers 14 residues, taking in both the cysteine and the phenylalanine. The sequence is cut down to CDR3 DNA, 42 bases in frame from base 1. CDR1 and CDR2 are drawn from the germline V gene: KGHSH, LQKENI. This entry is derived from a study of Ad26.COV2.S vaccination and SARS-CoV-2 variants (dated by TCRdb to the early 2020s). General notes on the study: Vaccine-arm donors came from COV1001, a multicentre, randomized, double-blind, placebo-controlled phase I-IIa trial of Ad26.COV2.S in healthy adults. The specificity and breadth of SARS-CoV-2-reactive T cell receptors after Ad26.COV2.S vaccination were assessed by TCRbeta repertoire sequencing. Trial participants were randomized into five groups of five: low-dose or high-dose Ad26.COV2.S given once or twice, or placebo on both occasions. A total of around 32 samples were included in the TCR-sequenced set, comprising around 20 Ad26.COV2.S vaccine recipients, 5 placebo recipients and 8 SARS-CoV-2 convalescent individuals. Ad26.COV2.S was given intramuscularly at 5x10^10 or 1x10^11 viral particles, as a single shot or as two shots 56 days apart. Blinding of investigators to trial group allocation was maintained during experiments and outcome assessment. The paper as a whole reports these results and caveats: Non-spike TCR breadth was comparable between vaccine and placebo recipients, consistent with the vaccine containing only spike. It was noted by the authors that total T cell responses may have been underestimated by the TCR breadth and depth analyses. Compared with placebo recipients, Ad26.COV2.S recipients showed higher spike-specific TCR breadth (P = 0.0014). The study lacked the statistical power to compare responses across vaccine doses or regimens. Substantial breadth of spike-specific CD8+ and CD4+ T cell responses was reported after vaccination.

TCRbeta CDR3 regions were sequenced with the immunoSEQ Assay. After extraction, genomic DNA underwent amplification by bias-controlled multiplex PCR, followed by high-throughput sequencing. In the original analysis: Collapsing and filtering of sequences were performed to quantify the absolute abundance of each unique TCRbeta CDR3 region. T cell fraction was estimated by normalizing TCRbeta template counts to usable DNA, with usable DNA measured through amplification of reference genes found in all nucleated cells. Repertoire TCRs were annotated as SARS-CoV-2-specific by exact matching of V gene, CDR3 amino acid sequence and J gene to a known reactive TCR set. The reference SARS-CoV-2 TCR set was derived from MIRA and filtered for enrichment in COVID-19-positive ImmuneCODE repertoires, a step that removed public or cross-reactive TCRs. Using the MIRA antigens, annotated TCRs were further analysed by specific ORF or by position within an ORF. Depth was the summed frequency of annotated unique rearrangements, while breadth was defined as annotated unique rearrangements over total unique productive rearrangements. TCR breadth was compared between groups using two-sided Wilcoxon rank-sum tests. This immuneACCESS table, as held by TCRdb, lists in-frame sequences with V and J called but not all clones. Of the missing ones, under half trace to an unresolved V gene in checked studies; the others have no known cause. V, J and clone size are taken as reported in that table, and D and trimming were inferred from the DNA itself. This sample has about 250,000 clones in its table, and approximately 87% of those were observed once. The ten most abundant clones make up approximately 3.4% of the sample.

In light of the paper, this sample's treatment or condition label describes: 19 received Ad26.COV2.S at low or high dose, single or two shots; 5 received placebo; per-sample allocation not given. For vaccine and placebo recipients, repertoires were sequenced using samples collected on day 63 after the first injection. Cohort 1b enrolled 20 to 30 adults aged 18-55 years at a single site in Boston, USA, between 29 July and 7 August 2020. As a vaccine, Ad26.COV2.S was a replication-incompetent adenovirus type 26 vector that expressed a prefusion-stabilized SARS-CoV-2 spike protein derived from the original Wuhan strain.

The chain uses TRBV18 and TRBJ2-7; the D region possibly corresponds to TRBD2 (6 bases align). Sequencing was performed on peripheral blood, taken in a trial of Ad26.COV2.S vaccine versus placebo. The origin of this receptor is a person between 18 and 65 years old who received the Ad26.COV2.S COVID-19 vaccine or a placebo. The CDR3 protein: CASSPGGTASEQYF. In nucleotide form, the sequence is TGTGCCAGCTCACCAGGAGGGACCGCCTCCGAGCAGTACTTC.